The TCR beta chain under discussion was sequenced for a study of radiotherapy plus CTLA-4 blockade in lung cancer. Study background: Objective responses were seen in around 20% of patients, disease control in more than 30%.

Receiving focal radiation plus CTLA-4 blockade with ipilimumab were patients who had chemo-refractory metastatic non-small-cell lung cancer. TCRdb keeps only in-frame clones here, not all; method: immunoSEQ multiplex PCR. The sample carries around 40,000 clones, approximately 70% recorded once. Concerning this clone: The antigen is unknown.

The germline V gene encodes CDR1 KGHSH and CDR2 LQKENI. The germline V and J ends were trimmed by 3 bases and 1 base, with 12 bases remaining between them. This CDR3 is built from 16 residues. Study conclusions and caveats: Radiotherapy plus ipilimumab was followed by expansion in blood of tumor-derived TCR clones. Dynamics of early blood T cell clones, together with interferon-beta, were reportedly the best predictors of response.

Sequenced material: peripheral blood, taken from a patient treated with radiotherapy plus ipilimumab. This TCR derives from a human donor with non-small cell lung cancer who had stable disease on radiotherapy plus ipilimumab. The J gene is TRBJ2-2, the V gene TRBV18, with D tentatively TRBD1 (5 bases). The DNA of the CDR3 is TGTGCCAGCTCACCCTTCGGACAAAAGAACACCGGGGAGCTGTTTTTT. Translated, it gives CASSPFGQKNTGELFF. Filled out from reference TRBV18 and TRBJ2-2, the complete variable domain reads NAGVMQNPRHLVRRRGQEARLRCSPMKGHSHVYWYRQLPEEGLKFMVYLQKENIIDESGMPKERFSAEFPKEGPSILRIQQVVRGDSAAYFCASSPFGQKNTGELFFGEGSRLTVL.